This TCR beta chain was identified during a study of blood T cell repertoires in COVID-19. Across the study: Researchers got acute and convalescent COVID-19 samples from the United States, Italy and Spain.

This CDR3 spans 14 amino acids. Germline CDR1 SEHNR, CDR2 FQNEAQ (reference sequence). V shed 4 bases and J 6 bases; nucleotides not matched to a gene: 6. Generated by immunoSEQ multiplex PCR, the TCRdb table keeps only in-frame clones and is missing some. The sample has some 290,000 clones, around 90% seen once. This TCR came from a woman aged 25 to 45 with COVID-19, enrolled during active disease. Sequencing input: peripheral blood. The chain combines TRBV7-9 with TRBJ2-7, with 10 bases aligning to TRBD1. The CDR3 is CASSSDRGRTEQYF. DNA of the CDR3: TGTGCCAGCAGCTCCGACAGGGGGCGAACCGAGCAGTACTTC.